Listed here is a single TCR beta chain. What it binds is not known. Per the germline V gene, CDR1 is MDHEN and CDR2 is SYDVKM. This CDR3 contains 13 residues. The trim removed 7 bases at V and 10 bases at J, leaving 11 bases unmatched. TCRdb used MiXCR to reprocess the reads, holding one entry per CDR3 protein. The sample contains about 530,000 distinct CDR3 sequences, more than 20% of which appear only once. The data derive from a study of T cell repertoires in cytomegalovirus infection. Study-wide findings and caveats: Across the ex vivo response, the dominant clonotypes were HLA-C-restricted CMV-specific TCR beta clonotypes.

The source of this sequence is a human donor in good health (CMV status not recorded). Some clones in this sample may be carry-over from other donors' samples. Sequenced input: PBMCs. The V gene is TRBV28, the J gene TRBJ2-5; 8 nucleotides match TRBD2. The CDR3 reads CASIRGSGVNQYF. The CDR3 DNA reads as TGTGCCAGCATCCGGGGTAGCGGGGTTAACCAGTACTTC.